Following are 9 T cell receptor beta chains from one sample sequenced in a study of T-cell memory formation after mild COVID-19. TCRdb re-called the 5' RACE reads with MiXCR, one entry per CDR3 protein. This table holds 400,000 or so distinct CDR3 sequences, under 25% found once. Sequences were obtained from PBMCs or a T cell subset sorted from them (not recorded which). Receptors were obtained from an adult woman who had mild COVID-19 (a few samples of this study predate the infection). Cell type and time point are not known.

The genes are TRBV27 and TRBJ1-1; 7 bases are shared with TRBD1. Germline V gives CDR1 MNHEY, CDR2 SMNVEV (reference sequence). Trimming cost V 4 bases and J 11 bases; bases outside gene matches: 13. The CDR3 loop spans 14 amino acids. In DNA, the CDR3 is TGTGCCAGCAGTTCCCCAAATTCAGGGGGGAAGGCTTTCTTT. Protein: CASSSPNSGGKAFF.

V is TRBV5-1 and J is TRBJ1-2; no firm D call. Trimming shortened V by 0 bases and J by 8 bases, and 14 bases separated the two germline ends. Germline CDR1 is SGHRS and CDR2 is YFSETQ. The CDR3 spans 14 residues. The CDR3 bases are TGCGCCAGCAGCTTGGAGGTGCTTCCGTCGGGCTACACCTTC. Its protein product is CASSLEVLPSGYTF.

The genes are TRBV12-3 or TRBV12-4 and TRBJ2-5; 10 bases align to TRBD2. This CDR3 has 15 residues. V was clipped by 3 bases and J by 4 bases; unmatched bases: 5. CDR3 amino acids: CASSFLAGARETQYF. For the CDR3, the DNA is TGTGCCAGCAGTTTCCTAGCGGGGGCGAGAGAGACCCAGTACTTC.

This clonotype was counted many times. The V and J genes are TRBV7-8 and TRBJ1-5; no reliable D call. Germline assignment: CDR1 SGHVS and CDR2 FQNEAQ. The length of the CDR3 is 15 residues. V was trimmed by 5 bases and J by 0 bases, leaving 11 bases between them. Written as DNA, the CDR3 is TGTGCCAGCAGCCGTACCCGGTATAGCAATCAGCCCCAGCATTTT. Amino acid sequence: CASSRTRYSNQPQHF.

The CDR3 protein is CASSFGRTSGQETQYF. CDR3 sequence (DNA): TGTGCCAGCAGCTTTGGACGGACTAGCGGCCAAGAGACCCAGTACTTC. The V and J genes are TRBV11-2 and TRBJ2-5; TRBD2 matches at 10 bases. CDR1 SGHAT and CDR2 FQNNGV come from the germline V gene. The junction had 5 bases not matched to a gene; V was cut back by 3 bases and J by 1 base. The CDR3 consists of 16 residues.

This clonotype was detected only a few times. This sequence joins TRBV9 and TRBJ2-3, with 10 bases aligning to TRBD2. V dropped 4 bases and J dropped 3; count of bases not matched to a gene: 5. The CDR3 runs to 15 residues. Germline V gene sequence: CDR1 SGDLS, CDR2 YYNGEE. The CDR3, as DNA: TGTGCCAGCAGCCCAGCGGGAGGGACTACAGATACGCAGTATTTT. Protein product: CASSPAGGTTDTQYF.

This clonotype was counted ten times or more. This sequence joins TRBV5-1 and TRBJ2-3, with D maybe TRBD1 (6 bases). The CDR3 loop spans 15 amino acids. Trimming pared 5 bases from V and 4 bases from J, leaving 17 bases between. The germline V gene encodes CDR1 SGHRS and CDR2 YFSETQ. This CDR3 reads CASRTSGTTADTQYF. The CDR3 bases are TGCGCCAGCAGGACCTCCGGGACAACCGCAGATACGCAGTATTTT.

This clonotype appeared a few times. The chain is built from TRBV5-1 and TRBJ2-1, with TRBD1 matching 11 bases. CDR1 and CDR2 (germline): SGHRS, YFSETQ. J lost 8 bases, V lost 2 bases, and 9 bases had no gene match. The CDR3 is made up of 16 amino acids. The CDR3 loop reads CASSFSRTGGVDEQFF. CDR3 coding DNA: TGCGCCAGCAGCTTTTCCCGGACAGGGGGCGTCGATGAGCAGTTCTTC. The full variable domain, in which reference TRBV5-1 and TRBJ2-1 provide the parts outside the CDR3, is KAGVTQTPRYLIKTRGQQVTLSCSPISGHRSVSWYQQTPGQGLQFLFEYFSETQRNKGNFPGRFSGRQFSNSRSEMNVSTLELGDSALYLCASSFSRTGGVDEQFFGPGTRLTVL.

The rearrangement links TRBV6-5 to TRBJ2-1; D not resolved. The germline CDR1 and CDR2 sequences are MNHEY and SVGAGI. CDR3 length equals 13 residues. V lost 0 bases and J lost 3, with 3 bases in between. CDR3 DNA sequence: TGTGCCAGCAGTTACTCATTCTACAATGAGCAGTTCTTC. Protein: CASSYSFYNEQFF.